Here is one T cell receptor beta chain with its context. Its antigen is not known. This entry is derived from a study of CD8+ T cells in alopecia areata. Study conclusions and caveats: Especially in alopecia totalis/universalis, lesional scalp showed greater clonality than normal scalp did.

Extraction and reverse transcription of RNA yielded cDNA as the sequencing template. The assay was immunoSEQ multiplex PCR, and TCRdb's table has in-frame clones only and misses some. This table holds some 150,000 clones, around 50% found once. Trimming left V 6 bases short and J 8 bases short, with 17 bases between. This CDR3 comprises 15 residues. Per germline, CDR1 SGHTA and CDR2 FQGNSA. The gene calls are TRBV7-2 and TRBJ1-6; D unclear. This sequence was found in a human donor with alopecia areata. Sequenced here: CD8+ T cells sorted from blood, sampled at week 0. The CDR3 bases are TGTGCCAGCAGTCTAGAATGGACGTTGGATTCACCCCTCCACTTT. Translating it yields CASSLEWTLDSPLHF.